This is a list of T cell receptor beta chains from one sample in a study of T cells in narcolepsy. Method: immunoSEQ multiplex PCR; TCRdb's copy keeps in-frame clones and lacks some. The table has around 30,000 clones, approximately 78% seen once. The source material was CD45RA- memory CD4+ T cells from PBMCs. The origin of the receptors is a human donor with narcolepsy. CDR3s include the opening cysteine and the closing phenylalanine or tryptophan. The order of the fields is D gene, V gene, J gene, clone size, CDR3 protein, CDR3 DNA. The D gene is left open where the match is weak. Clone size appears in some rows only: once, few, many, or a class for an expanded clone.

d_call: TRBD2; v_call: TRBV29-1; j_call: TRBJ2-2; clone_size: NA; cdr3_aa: CSARTSGSLTGELFF; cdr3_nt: TGCAGCGCAAGGACTAGCGGGAGTCTTACCGGGGAGCTGTTTTTT
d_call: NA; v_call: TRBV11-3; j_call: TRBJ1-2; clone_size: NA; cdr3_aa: CASSFGGHRGYTF; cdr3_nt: TGTGCCAGCAGCTTTGGGGGGCATCGTGGCTACACCTTC
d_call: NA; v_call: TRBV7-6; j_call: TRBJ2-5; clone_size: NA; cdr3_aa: CASSLNRGKKETQYF; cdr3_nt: TGTGCCAGCAGCTTGAACCGGGGGAAGAAAGAGACCCAGTACTTC
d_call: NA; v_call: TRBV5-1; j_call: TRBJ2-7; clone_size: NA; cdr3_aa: CASSLARGSEQYF; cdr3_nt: TGCGCCAGCAGCTTGGCCAGAGGGTCCGAGCAGTACTTC
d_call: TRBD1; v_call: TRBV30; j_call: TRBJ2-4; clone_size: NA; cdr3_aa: CAWRLDRANIQYF; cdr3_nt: TGTGCCTGGAGACTTGACAGGGCGAACATTCAGTACTTC
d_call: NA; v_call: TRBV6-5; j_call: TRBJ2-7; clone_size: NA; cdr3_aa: CASSPRGGAEKQYF; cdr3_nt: TGTGCCAGCAGTCCCCGAGGGGGGGCAGAGAAGCAGTACTTC
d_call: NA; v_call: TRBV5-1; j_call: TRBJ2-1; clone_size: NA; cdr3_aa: CASSLIQRGEQFF; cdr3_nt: TGCGCCAGCAGCTTGATCCAGAGGGGTGAGCAGTTCTTC
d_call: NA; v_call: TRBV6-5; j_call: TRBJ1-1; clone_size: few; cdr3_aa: CASSLGVHRNTEAFF; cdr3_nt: TGTGCCAGCAGCTTGGGCGTACATAGGAACACTGAAGCTTTCTTT
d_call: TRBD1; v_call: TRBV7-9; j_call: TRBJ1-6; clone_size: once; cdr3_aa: CASSLGQGSDSPLHF; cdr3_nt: TGTGCCAGCAGCCTGGGACAGGGGTCGGATTCACCCCTCCACTTT
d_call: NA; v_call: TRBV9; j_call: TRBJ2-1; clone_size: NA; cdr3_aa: CASSGGVGYNEQFF; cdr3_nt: TGTGCCAGCAGCGGGGGGGTTGGCTACAATGAGCAGTTCTTC
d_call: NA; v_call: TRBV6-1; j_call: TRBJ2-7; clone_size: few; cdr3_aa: CASSKLSYEQYF; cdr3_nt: TGTGCCAGCAGTAAACTTTCCTACGAGCAGTACTTC
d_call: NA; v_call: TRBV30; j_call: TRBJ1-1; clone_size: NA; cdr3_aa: CAWSPGTGTRREAFF; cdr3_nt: TGTGCCTGGAGTCCCGGAACAGGCACCCGCAGGGAAGCTTTCTTT
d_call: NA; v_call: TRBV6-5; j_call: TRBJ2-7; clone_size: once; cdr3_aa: CASSTGASYEQYF; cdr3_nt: TGTGCCAGCAGTACCGGAGCCTCCTACGAGCAGTACTTC
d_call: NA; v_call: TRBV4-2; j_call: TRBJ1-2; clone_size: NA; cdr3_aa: CASKREAGAGTNYGYTF; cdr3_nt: TGTGCCAGCAAGCGAGAGGCCGGGGCCGGTACTAACTATGGCTACACCTTC
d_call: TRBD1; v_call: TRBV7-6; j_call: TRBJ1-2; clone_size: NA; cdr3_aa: CASSQSDRVDGYTF; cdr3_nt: TGTGCCAGCAGCCAAAGCGACAGGGTCGATGGCTACACCTTC
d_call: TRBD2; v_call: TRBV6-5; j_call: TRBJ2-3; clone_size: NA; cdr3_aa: CASSSRLAGSTDTQYF; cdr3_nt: TGTGCCAGCAGTTCCCGGCTAGCGGGGAGCACAGATACGCAGTATTTT
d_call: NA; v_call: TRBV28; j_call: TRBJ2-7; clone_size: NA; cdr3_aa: CASSLLSGGYEQYF; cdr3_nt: TGTGCCAGCAGCCTCCTGAGTGGGGGCTACGAGCAGTACTTC
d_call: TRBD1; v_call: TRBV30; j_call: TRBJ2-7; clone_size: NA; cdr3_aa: CAWTTGTGYSYEQYF; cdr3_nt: TGTGCCTGGACCACCGGGACAGGTTACTCCTACGAGCAGTACTTC
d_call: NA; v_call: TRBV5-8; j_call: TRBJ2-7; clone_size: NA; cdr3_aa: CASSFLDEQYF; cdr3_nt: TGTGCCAGCAGCTTTTTGGACGAGCAGTACTTC
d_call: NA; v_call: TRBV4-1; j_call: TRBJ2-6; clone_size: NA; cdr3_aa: CASSPSLERRLGANVLTF; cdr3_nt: TGCGCCAGCAGCCCCAGCCTTGAACGGCGCTTGGGGGCCAACGTCCTGACTTTC
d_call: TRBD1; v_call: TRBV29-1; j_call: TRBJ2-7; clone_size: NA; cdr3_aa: CSVEKLSRGNYEQYF; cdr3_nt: TGCAGCGTTGAAAAGTTGAGCAGGGGGAACTACGAGCAGTACTTC
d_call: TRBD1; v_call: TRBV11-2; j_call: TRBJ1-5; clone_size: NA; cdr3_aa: CASSETNNRGRQPQHF; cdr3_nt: TGTGCCAGCAGCGAAACTAACAACAGGGGTCGTCAGCCCCAGCATTTT
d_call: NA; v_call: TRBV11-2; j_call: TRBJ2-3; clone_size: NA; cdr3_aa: CASSPRRQGPVTQYF; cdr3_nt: TGTGCCAGCAGCCCACGGCGGCAGGGGCCTGTTACGCAGTATTTT
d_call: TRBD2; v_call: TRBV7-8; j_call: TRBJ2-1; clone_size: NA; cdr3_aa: CASSLALAGGPGEQFF; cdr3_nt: TGTGCCAGCAGCTTAGCCCTAGCGGGGGGGCCCGGTGAGCAGTTCTTC
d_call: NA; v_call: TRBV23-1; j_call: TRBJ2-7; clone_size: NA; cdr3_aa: CASHYGGPNYEQYF; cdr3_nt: TGCGCCAGCCACTACGGCGGTCCAAACTACGAGCAGTACTTC
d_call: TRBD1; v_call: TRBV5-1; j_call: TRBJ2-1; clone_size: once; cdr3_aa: CASSVAVGGTDNEQFF; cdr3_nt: TGCGCCAGCAGCGTCGCCGTAGGGGGCACTGACAATGAGCAGTTCTTC
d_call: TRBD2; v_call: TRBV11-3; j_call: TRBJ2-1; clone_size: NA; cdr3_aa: CASSFASGSLGEQFF; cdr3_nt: TGTGCCAGCAGCTTCGCTAGCGGGAGTTTGGGTGAGCAGTTCTTC
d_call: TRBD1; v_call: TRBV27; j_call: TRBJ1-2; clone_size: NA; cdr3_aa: CASSLLPGGGYTF; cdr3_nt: TGTGCCAGCAGTTTACTGCCAGGGGGTGGCTACACCTTC
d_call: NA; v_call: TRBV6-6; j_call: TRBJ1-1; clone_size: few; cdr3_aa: CASSYSLFTEAFF; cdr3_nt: TGTGCCAGCAGTTACTCGCTATTCACTGAAGCTTTCTTT
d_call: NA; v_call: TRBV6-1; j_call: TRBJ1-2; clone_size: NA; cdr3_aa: CASSLIGRSIGYTF; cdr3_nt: TGTGCCAGCAGTTTGATAGGCAGGTCAATCGGCTACACCTTC
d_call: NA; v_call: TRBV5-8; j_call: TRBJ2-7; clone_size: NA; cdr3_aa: CASSLEGSRGEQYF; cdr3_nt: TGTGCCAGCAGCTTGGAGGGAAGTCGGGGCGAGCAGTACTTC
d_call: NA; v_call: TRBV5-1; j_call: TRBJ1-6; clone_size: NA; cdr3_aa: CASSLGGWANNSPLHF; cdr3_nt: TGCGCCAGCAGCTTGGGAGGGTGGGCCAATAATTCACCCCTCCACTTT
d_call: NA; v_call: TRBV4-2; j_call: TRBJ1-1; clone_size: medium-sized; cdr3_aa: CASSHGGEREAFF; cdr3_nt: TGTGCCAGCAGCCACGGCGGAGAACGTGAAGCTTTCTTT
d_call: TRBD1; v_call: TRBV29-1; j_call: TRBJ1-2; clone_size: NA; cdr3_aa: CSVEAGRDRGGGYTF; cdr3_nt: TGCAGCGTTGAAGCGGGCCGGGACAGGGGGGGTGGCTACACCTTC
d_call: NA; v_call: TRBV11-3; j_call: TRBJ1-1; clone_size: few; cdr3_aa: CASSLEMDTEAFF; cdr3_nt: TGTGCCAGCAGCTTAGAGATGGACACTGAAGCTTTCTTT
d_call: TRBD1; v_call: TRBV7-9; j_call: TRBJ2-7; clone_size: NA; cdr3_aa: CASSLQDRTSYEQYF; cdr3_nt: TGTGCCAGCAGCTTACAGGACAGGACCTCCTACGAGCAGTACTTC
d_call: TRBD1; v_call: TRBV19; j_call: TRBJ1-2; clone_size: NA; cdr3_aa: CASNKQGAAGGYTF; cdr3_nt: TGTGCCAGTAATAAACAGGGGGCTGCTGGTGGCTACACCTTC
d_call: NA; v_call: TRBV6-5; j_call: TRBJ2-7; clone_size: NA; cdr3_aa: CASSYREKYEQYF; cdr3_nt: TGTGCCAGCAGTTACAGGGAGAAGTACGAGCAGTACTTC
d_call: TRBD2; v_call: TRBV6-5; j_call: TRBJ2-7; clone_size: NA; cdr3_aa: CASRLLAETYEQYF; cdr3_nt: TGTGCCAGCAGGTTGCTAGCGGAAACCTACGAGCAGTACTTC
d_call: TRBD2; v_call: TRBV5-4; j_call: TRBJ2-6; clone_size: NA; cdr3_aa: CASSRQLAESSGANVLTF; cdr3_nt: TGTGCCAGCAGCCGGCAACTAGCGGAGAGCTCTGGGGCCAACGTCCTGACTTTC
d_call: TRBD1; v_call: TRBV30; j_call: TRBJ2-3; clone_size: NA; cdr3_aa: CAWSGDRGDTQYF; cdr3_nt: TGTGCCTGGAGTGGCGACAGGGGGGATACGCAGTATTTT
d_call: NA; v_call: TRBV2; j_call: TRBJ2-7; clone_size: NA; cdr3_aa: CASSLARSAYEQYF; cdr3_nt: TGTGCCAGCAGTCTGGCCAGGAGCGCCTACGAGCAGTACTTC
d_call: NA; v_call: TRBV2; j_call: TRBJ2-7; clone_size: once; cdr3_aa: CASSSLWLGTYEQYF; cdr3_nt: TGTGCCAGCAGTTCTTTGTGGTTGGGTACCTACGAGCAGTACTTC
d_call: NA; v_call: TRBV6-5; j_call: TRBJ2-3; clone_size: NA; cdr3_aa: CASHPSTDTQYF; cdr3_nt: TGTGCCAGCCATCCTAGCACAGATACGCAGTATTTT
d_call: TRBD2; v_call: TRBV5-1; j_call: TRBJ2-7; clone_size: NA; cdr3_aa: CASSFGGSVYEQYF; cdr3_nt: TGCGCCAGCAGCTTTGGCGGGAGTGTCTACGAGCAGTACTTC
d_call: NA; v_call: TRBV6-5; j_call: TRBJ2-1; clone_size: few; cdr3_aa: CASSPRGREQFF; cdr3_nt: TGTGCCAGCAGTCCCCGGGGGCGTGAGCAGTTCTTC
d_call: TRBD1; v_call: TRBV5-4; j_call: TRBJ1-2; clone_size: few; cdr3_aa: CASSLQGQLYGYTF; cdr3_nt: TGTGCCAGCAGCTTGCAGGGACAGCTCTATGGCTACACCTTC
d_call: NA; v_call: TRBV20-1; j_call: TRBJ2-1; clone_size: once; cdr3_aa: CSVGSGNEQFF; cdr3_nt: TGCAGTGTCGGGAGTGGCAATGAGCAGTTCTTC
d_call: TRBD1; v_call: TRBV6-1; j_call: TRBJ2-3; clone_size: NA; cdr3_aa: CASVSGQGADTQYF; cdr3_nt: TGTGCCAGTGTCTCGGGACAGGGGGCAGATACGCAGTATTTT
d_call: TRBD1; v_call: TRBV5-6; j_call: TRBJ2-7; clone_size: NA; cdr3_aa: CASSWTGSHTGDEQYF; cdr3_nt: TGTGCCAGCAGTTGGACAGGGAGCCACACGGGGGACGAGCAGTACTTC
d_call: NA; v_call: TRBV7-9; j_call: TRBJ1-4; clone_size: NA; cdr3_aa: CASSIGTFGKLFF; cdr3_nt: TGTGCCAGCAGCATCGGGACTTTTGGAAAACTGTTTTTT
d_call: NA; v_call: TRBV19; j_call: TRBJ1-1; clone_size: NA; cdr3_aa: CASSRVRGRTEAFF; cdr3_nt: TGTGCCAGTAGTCGGGTCAGGGGCCGGACTGAAGCTTTCTTT
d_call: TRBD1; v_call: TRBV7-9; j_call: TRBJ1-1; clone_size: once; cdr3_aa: CASSSVSGTGDRTEAFF; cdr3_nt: TGTGCCAGCAGCTCAGTGAGTGGGACAGGGGATAGGACTGAAGCTTTCTTT
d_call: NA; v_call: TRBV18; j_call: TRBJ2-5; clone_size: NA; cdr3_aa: CASSPLAGWETQYF; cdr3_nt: TGTGCCAGCTCACCACTTGCAGGGTGGGAGACCCAGTACTTC
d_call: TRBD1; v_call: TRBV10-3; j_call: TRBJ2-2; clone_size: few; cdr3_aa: CACQDRGLTGELFF; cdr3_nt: TGTGCCTGCCAGGACAGGGGGCTTACCGGGGAGCTGTTTTTT
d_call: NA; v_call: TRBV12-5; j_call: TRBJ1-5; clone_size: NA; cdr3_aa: CASGGEGNQPQHF; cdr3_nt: TGTGCTAGTGGGGGGGAGGGGAATCAGCCCCAGCATTTT
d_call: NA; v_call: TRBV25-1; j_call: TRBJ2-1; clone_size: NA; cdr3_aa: CASGGVVFNEQFF; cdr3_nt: TGTGCCAGCGGCGGAGTAGTTTTTAATGAGCAGTTCTTC